What follows describes a single T cell receptor (beta chain). Which antigen it targets is not known. Base qualities are not at hand, and no much larger clone is one base apart. The donors were healthy, HIV-negative adults who had no recently reported acute infections or vaccinations. Every donor was a Caucasian adult residing in Nashville, Tennessee, USA. For unsorted samples, roughly 91 million PBMCs were counted, and genomic DNA was extracted using the QIAamp DNA Blood Mini kit. After blood collection by leukapheresis, PBMCs were isolated using Ficoll-Histopaque density gradient centrifugation and then cryopreserved in the vapor phase of liquid nitrogen. Using the deep immunoSEQ assay, multiplex PCR amplified TCR CDR3 regions from genomic DNA. Extracted genomic DNA from each cell subset was distributed evenly across all wells of several immunoSEQ 96-well plates, and each plate was treated as a replicate. Each replicate PCR for unsorted PBMC received roughly 0.3 ug genomic DNA, equal to 30,000 to 35,000 T cell genomes. Ten immunoSEQ deep assay plates were used to sequence unsorted PBMC genomic DNA. Purified libraries were quantified with a Qubit 3.0 fluorometer, sized on a Bioanalyzer 2100, and re-quantified with the KAPA Library Quantification kit. Every immunoSEQ 96-well plate was sequenced on a separate single-read 150-cycle Illumina NextSeq 550 flow cell. The published analysis was carried out like this. The immunoSEQ output contained only junctional sequences without quality scores, so filtering could not match that applied to full-length reads. Sequences were annotated with PyIR, a Python wrapper for IgBLAST v1.9, using IMGT germline references to assign V/J genes and CDR3. Any read was removed if the V/J assignment was weak (E-value above 1e-6), the CDR3 was missing, or the read contained stop codons, out-of-frame junctions, or ambiguous translated residues. V3J clonotypes were defined as sequences sharing an identical inferred V gene, J gene, and CDR3 amino acid sequence. The percentage overlap between two repertoires was calculated by dividing the number of shared unique clonotypes by the size of the smaller repertoire. RTK rarefaction, the Chao1 estimator, and Recon v2.1 estimates of unobserved clonotypes were used to assess repertoire richness. What TCRdb holds here is the immuneACCESS table cut down to in-frame rearrangements. Part of the clones is not present; checked against another copy, under half of the missing clones reflect an unresolved V gene, and the others are unexplained. The V and J calls and clone size are taken from that table; D and trimming were inferred from the DNA. The sample table records hundreds of thousands of clones; approximately 77% of these occur just once. Of the sample, about 12% is held by the ten largest clones.

The germline V gene yields MNHEY for CDR1 and SVGAGI for CDR2. Trimming removed 0 bases from V and 4 bases from J, leaving 13 bases between the germline ends. The CDR3 goes from the cysteine to the phenylalanine over 16 residues. This entry keeps only the CDR3 DNA: 48 bases, framed from base 1. The entry originates in a study of shared clonotypes between healthy human individuals (dated by TCRdb to 2018 to 2021). As for the study more broadly: The cohort included three men and a couple of women between 18 and 49 years of age. To increase sequencing depth and limit assay-specific biases, different laboratories used diverse techniques to prepare libraries and sequence TCR repertoires. Leukapheresis yielded between about 0.85 and 10 billion PBMCs per donor. To estimate repertoire size and how much clonotypes are shared between individuals, the study performed deep sequencing of blood TCR repertoires from about 5 healthy adults. What the study reported, not specific to this receptor: The small number of donors limited the genetic and exposure-history diversity represented. Based on pairwise subsampling, the degree of clonotype sharing among donors was expected to be affected by sequencing depth. Sampling was limited to blood, and TCR repertoires in tissue likely differ from TCR repertoires in blood.

The rearrangement joined TRBV6-5 to TRBJ2-1; the D gene is perhaps TRBD2, on 6 matching bases. The specimen was PBMCs. The sequence derives from a woman between 40 and 55 years old in good health. Some clones in this sample may be carry-over from other donors' samples. The DNA sequence is as follows: TGTGCCAGCAGTTACTCCATAGTAGCGGAATACAATGAGCAGTTCTTC. Its coded protein is CASSYSIVAEYNEQFF.